This T cell receptor (beta chain) was sequenced in a study of T cell changes during pregnancy in multiple sclerosis. This CDR3 region has 12 residues. The V segment lost 4 bases and the J segment 11 bases; nucleotides outside the gene matches: 8. The germline gives CDR1 SGHRS, CDR2 YFSETQ. Repertoires were generated with immunoSEQ multiplex PCR, while TCRdb's copy carries only in-frame clones and drops some. The repertoire has some 44,000 clones, around 90% of them found once; the top ten carry roughly 0.55%. V gene TRBV5-1 combines with J gene TRBJ1-1, with 7 positions matching TRBD1. Sample: CD4+ T cells from peripheral blood mononuclear cells, taken in the third trimester of pregnancy. The source is a female donor with multiple sclerosis, enrolled in a pregnancy study. The CDR3 protein is CASSGQVGKAFF. The CDR3 coding sequence is TGCGCCAGCAGCGGACAGGTTGGAAAGGCTTTCTTT.